This T cell receptor beta chain was sequenced in a study of CD8+CD57+ T cells in acquired aplastic anemia. Study-level results: Roughly 27 sequences, all CD8+ CDR3, were shared between patients and controls.

Investigators profiled TCR beta VDJ and CDR3 from genomic DNA template. TCRdb reprocessed the reads via MiXCR and lists one record per CDR3 protein. In the table there are approximately 250,000 distinct CDR3 sequences, around 82% of which are singletons. By flow cytometry, patients selected for sequencing had shown an expansion of CD8+CD57+ cells. Patients uniformly had severe acquired aplastic anemia. The V end lost 2 bases, the J end lost 2 bases, and 21 bases lay between the germline ends. CDR3 length: 18 amino acids. CDR1 and CDR2 (germline): MNHEY, SVGEGT. This clonotype was seen repeatedly, ten times or more. The antigen is not known.

Sample: sorted CD4+, CD8+, or CD8+CD57+ T cells (not recorded which) from PBMCs. The chain joins TRBV6-2 or TRBV6-3 to TRBJ1-2, with D perhaps TRBD1 (6 bases). The sequence came from a human donor with aplastic anemia. The CDR3 protein is CASSYEEGGRGWNYGYTF. CDR3 coding DNA: TGTGCCAGCAGTTACGAGGAGGGGGGGCGTGGATGGAACTATGGCTACACCTTC.